This T cell receptor beta chain was captured by sequencing in a study of cytomegalovirus exposure and HLA in healthy donors. The PCR employed 60 Vbeta primers together with 13 Jbeta primers. Generated by immunoSEQ multiplex PCR, the TCRdb table keeps only in-frame clones and is missing some. The data contain 100,000 to 150,000 clones, under 20% of them singletons. The CDR3 has 15 amino acids. Germline V gene data show CDR1 as GTSNPN and CDR2 as SVGIG (reference sequence). Trimming removed 2 bases from V and 2 bases from J, with 15 bases in between. This clone occurred a few times. This TCR was sampled from a female donor in good health and CMV-seropositive. V gene TRBV30 combines with J gene TRBJ2-5; possible D gene TRBD2, 6 bases. The sequenced material came from PBMCs. The CDR3 DNA is TGTGCCTGGAGTCCCGGGAGCTACGGGCAAGAGACCCAGTACTTC. Amino acid sequence: CAWSPGSYGQETQYF. Combining the CDR3 with reference TRBV30 and TRBJ2-5 gives the whole variable domain SQTIHQWPATLVQPVGSPLSLECTVEGTSNPNLYWYRQAAGRGLQLLFYSVGIGQISSEVPQNLSASRPQDRQFILSSKKLLLSDSGFYLCAWSPGSYGQETQYFGPGTRLLVL.